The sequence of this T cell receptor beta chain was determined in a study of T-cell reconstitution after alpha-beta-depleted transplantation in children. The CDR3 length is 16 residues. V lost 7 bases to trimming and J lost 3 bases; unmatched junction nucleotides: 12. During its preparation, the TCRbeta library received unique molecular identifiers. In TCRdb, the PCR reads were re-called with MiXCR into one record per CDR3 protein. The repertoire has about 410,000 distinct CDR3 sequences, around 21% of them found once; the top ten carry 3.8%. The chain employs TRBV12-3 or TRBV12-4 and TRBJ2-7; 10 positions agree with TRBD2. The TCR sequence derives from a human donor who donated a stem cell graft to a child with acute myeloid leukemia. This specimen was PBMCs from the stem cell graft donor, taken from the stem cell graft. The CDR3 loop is CASIPPRASGSYEQYF. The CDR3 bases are TGTGCCAGCATCCCCCCCCGGGCTAGCGGGAGCTACGAGCAGTACTTC.